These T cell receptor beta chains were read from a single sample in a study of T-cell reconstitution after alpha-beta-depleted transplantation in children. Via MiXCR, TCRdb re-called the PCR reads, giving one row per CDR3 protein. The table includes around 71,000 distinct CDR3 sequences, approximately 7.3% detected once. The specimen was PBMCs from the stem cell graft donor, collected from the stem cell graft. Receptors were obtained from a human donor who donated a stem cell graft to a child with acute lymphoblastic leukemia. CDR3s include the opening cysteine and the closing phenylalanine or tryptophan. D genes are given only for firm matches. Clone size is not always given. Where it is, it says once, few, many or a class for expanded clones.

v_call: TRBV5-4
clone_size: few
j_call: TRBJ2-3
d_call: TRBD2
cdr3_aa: CASSPGTSGRTDTQYF
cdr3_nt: TGTGCCAGCAGCCCGGGGACTAGCGGGCGCACAGATACGCAGTATTTT

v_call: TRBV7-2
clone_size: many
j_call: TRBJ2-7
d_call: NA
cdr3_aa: CASSLAPGPTYEQYF
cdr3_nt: TGTGCCAGCAGCTTAGCGCCGGGACCTACCTACGAGCAGTACTTC

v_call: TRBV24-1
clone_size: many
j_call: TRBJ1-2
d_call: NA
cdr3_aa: CATSVSDEIHGYTF
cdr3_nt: TGTGCCACCAGTGTCTCAGACGAAATTCATGGCTACACCTTC

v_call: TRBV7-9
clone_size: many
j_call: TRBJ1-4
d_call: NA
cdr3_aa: CASSMDATTNEKLFF
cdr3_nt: TGTGCCAGCAGTATGGATGCTACAACTAATGAAAAACTGTTTTTT

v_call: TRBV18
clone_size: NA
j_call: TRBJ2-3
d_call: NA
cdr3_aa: CASSEVVLADTQYF
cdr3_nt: TGTGCCAGCTCGGAGGTGGTCCTGGCGGATACGCAGTATTTT

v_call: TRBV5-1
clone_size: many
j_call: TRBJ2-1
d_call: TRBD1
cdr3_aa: CASSGGGDRAYNEQFF
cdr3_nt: TGCGCCAGCAGCGGAGGAGGGGACAGGGCCTACAATGAGCAGTTCTTC

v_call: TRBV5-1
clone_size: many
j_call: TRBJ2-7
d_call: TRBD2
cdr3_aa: CASRTSVNYEQYF
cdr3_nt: TGCGCCAGCCGGACTAGCGTAAACTACGAGCAGTACTTC

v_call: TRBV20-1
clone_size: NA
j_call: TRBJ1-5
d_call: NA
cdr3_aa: CSAREEPKGSQPQHF
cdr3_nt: TGCAGTGCTAGAGAGGAACCAAAGGGTAGTCAGCCCCAGCATTTT

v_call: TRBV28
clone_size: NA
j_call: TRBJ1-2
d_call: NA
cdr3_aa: CASSWVEGNNVYTF
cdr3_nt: TGTGCCAGCAGCTGGGTGGAGGGGAATAATGTCTACACCTTC

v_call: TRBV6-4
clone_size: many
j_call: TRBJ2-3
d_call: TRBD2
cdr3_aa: CASSDGAGADTQYF
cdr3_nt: TGTGCCAGCAGTGACGGAGCGGGGGCAGATACGCAGTATTTT

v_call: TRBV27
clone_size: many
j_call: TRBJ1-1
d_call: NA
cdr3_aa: CASSFRDTPGGTEAFF
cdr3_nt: TGTGCCAGCAGTTTCCGGGACACCCCCGGGGGGACTGAAGCTTTCTTT

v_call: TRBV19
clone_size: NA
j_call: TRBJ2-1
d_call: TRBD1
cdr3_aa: CASSPRQLDRSSYNEQFF
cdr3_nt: TGTGCCAGTTCGCCGAGACAGCTGGACAGGAGCTCCTACAATGAGCAGTTCTTC

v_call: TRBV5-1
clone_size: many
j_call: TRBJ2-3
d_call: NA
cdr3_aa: CASTTGGGTDTQYF
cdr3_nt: TGCGCCAGCACCACCGGCGGCGGCACAGATACGCAGTATTTT

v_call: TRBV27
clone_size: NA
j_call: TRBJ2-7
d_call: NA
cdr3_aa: CASTPQGGWHEQYF
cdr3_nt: TGTGCCAGCACCCCCCAAGGCGGGTGGCACGAGCAGTACTTC

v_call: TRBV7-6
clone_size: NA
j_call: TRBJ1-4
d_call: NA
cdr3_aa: CASSLARSTNEKLFF
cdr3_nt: TGTGCCAGCAGCTTAGCGCGGAGTACTAATGAAAAACTGTTTTTT

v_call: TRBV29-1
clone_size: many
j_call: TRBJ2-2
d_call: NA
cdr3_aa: CSAGHPTGELFF
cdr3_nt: TGCAGCGCGGGACACCCCACCGGGGAGCTGTTTTTT

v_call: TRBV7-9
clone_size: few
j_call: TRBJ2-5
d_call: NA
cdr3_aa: CASSRNLLASETQYF
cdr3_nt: TGTGCCAGCAGCCGAAACTTGCTAGCGTCAGAGACCCAGTACTTC

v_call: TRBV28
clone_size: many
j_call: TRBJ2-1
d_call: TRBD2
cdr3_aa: CASSFYVGLAASELDEQFF
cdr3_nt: TGTGCCAGCAGTTTCTATGTTGGGCTAGCGGCGTCTGAGTTGGATGAGCAGTTCTTC

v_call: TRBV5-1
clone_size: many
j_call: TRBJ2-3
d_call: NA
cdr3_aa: CASSLGDTQYF
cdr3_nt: TGCGCCAGCAGCTTAGGAGATACGCAGTATTTT

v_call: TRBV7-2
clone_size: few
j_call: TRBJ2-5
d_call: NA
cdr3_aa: CASSALLKRGETQYF
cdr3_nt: TGTGCCAGCAGCGCCCTTCTCAAGCGCGGGGAGACCCAGTACTTC

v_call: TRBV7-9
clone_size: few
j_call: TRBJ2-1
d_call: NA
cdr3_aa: CATSLGLKIGNEQFF
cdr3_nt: TGTGCCACCAGCTTAGGTTTGAAAATTGGTAATGAGCAGTTCTTC

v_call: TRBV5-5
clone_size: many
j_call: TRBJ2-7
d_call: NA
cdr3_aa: CASSLGAGSYEQYF
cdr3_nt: TGTGCCAGCAGCCTGGGCGCCGGGTCCTACGAGCAGTACTTC

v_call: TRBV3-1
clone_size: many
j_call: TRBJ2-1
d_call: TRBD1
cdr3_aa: CASSQPTGIREQFF
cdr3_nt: TGTGCCAGCAGCCAACCGACAGGGATCAGGGAGCAGTTCTTC

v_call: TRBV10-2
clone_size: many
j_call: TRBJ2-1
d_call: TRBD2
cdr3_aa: CASNLLAGGPNEQFF
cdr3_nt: TGCGCCAGCAACCTACTAGCGGGGGGGCCCAATGAGCAGTTCTTC

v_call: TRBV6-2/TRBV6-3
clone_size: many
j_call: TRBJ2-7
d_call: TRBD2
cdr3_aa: CASSLASGGEQYF
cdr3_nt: TGTGCCAGCAGTTTGGCTAGCGGGGGGGAGCAGTACTTC

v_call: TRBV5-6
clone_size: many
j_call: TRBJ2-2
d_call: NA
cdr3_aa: CASSLANGELFF
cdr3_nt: TGTGCCAGCAGCTTGGCCAACGGGGAGCTGTTTTTT

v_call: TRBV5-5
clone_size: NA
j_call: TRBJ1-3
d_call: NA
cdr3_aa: CASSSSGGNTIYF
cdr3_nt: TGTGCCAGCAGCTCAAGCGGGGGAAACACCATATATTTT

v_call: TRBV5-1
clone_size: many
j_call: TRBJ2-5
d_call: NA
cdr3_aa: CASSLVPVETQYF
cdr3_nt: TGCGCCAGCAGCTTGGTTCCCGTTGAGACCCAGTACTTC

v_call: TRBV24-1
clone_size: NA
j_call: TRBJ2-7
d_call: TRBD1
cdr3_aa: CAACDSPGQGRYGFPSGLQYF
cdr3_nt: TGTGCCGCCTGTGATTCCCCCGGACAGGGACGATACGGCTTTCCGTCAGGACTGCAGTACTTC

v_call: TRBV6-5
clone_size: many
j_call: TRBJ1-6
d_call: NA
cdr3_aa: CASSPYRVRNSPLHF
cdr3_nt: TGTGCCAGCAGCCCCTACAGGGTTAGAAATTCACCCCTCCACTTT

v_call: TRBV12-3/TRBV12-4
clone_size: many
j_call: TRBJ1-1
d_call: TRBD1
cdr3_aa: CASSSDRLMNTEAFF
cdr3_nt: TGTGCCAGCAGTTCGGACAGGTTGATGAACACTGAAGCTTTCTTT

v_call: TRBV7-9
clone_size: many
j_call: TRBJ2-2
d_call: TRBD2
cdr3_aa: CASSKLAGGIDGELFF
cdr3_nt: TGTGCCAGCAGCAAACTAGCGGGAGGGATCGACGGGGAGCTGTTTTTT

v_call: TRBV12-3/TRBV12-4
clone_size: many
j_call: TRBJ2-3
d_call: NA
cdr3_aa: CASSLGGLSTDTQYF
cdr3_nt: TGTGCCAGCAGTCTGGGGGGGCTAAGCACAGATACGCAGTATTTT

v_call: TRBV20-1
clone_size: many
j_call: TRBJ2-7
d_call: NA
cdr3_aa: CSARRAGRDSYEQYF
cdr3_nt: TGCAGTGCTAGACGAGCGGGCAGGGACTCCTACGAGCAGTACTTC

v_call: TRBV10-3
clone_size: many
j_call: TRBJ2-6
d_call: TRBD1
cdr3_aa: CAIRGQGATPPYDNVLTF
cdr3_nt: TGTGCCATCAGGGGACAGGGGGCAACCCCTCCCTACGACAACGTCCTGACTTTC

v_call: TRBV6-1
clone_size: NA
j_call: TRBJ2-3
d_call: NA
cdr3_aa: CASSERAGSTDTQYF
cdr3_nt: TGTGCCAGCAGTGAAAGGGCAGGGAGCACAGATACGCAGTATTTT

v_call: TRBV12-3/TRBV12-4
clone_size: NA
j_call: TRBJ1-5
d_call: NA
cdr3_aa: CATVRRGESNQPQHF
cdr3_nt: TGTGCCACCGTGCGGCGGGGGGAGAGCAATCAGCCCCAGCATTTT

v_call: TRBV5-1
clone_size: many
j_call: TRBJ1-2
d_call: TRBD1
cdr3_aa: CASSETGEDGYTF
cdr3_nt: TGCGCCAGCAGCGAGACAGGGGAAGACGGCTACACCTTC

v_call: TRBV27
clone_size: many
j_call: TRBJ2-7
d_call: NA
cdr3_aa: CASSLSWGYEQYF
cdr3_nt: TGTGCCAGCAGTTTATCCTGGGGGTACGAGCAGTACTTC

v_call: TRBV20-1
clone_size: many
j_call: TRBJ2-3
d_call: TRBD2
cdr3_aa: CSAAGSGGQSTDTQYF
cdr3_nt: TGCAGTGCCGCGGGAAGCGGGGGCCAGAGCACAGATACGCAGTATTTT

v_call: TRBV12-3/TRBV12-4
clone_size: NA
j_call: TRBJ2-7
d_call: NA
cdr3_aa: CASRPSGRPREQYF
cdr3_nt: TGTGCCAGCCGTCCCTCGGGACGTCCAAGGGAGCAGTACTTC

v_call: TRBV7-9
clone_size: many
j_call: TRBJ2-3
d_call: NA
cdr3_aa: CASSLGGTTPTDTQYF
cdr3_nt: TGTGCCAGCAGCTTAGGCGGGACAACCCCGACAGATACGCAGTATTTT

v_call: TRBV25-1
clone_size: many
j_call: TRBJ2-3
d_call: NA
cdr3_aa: CASSDSRAGVTDTQYF
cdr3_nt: TGTGCCAGCAGTGACAGCAGGGCAGGGGTCACAGATACGCAGTATTTT

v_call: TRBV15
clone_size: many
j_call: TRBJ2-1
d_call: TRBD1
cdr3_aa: CATQGQGADEQFF
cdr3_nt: TGTGCCACCCAGGGACAGGGGGCCGATGAGCAGTTCTTC

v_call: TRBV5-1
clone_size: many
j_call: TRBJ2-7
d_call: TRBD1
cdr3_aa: CASSSGQLFSEHYF
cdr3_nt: TGCGCCAGCAGCTCGGGACAGCTTTTTTCCGAGCATTACTTC

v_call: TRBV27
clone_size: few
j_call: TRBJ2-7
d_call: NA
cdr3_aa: CASSFRLKVGSNEQYF
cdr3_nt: TGTGCCAGCAGTTTTAGACTGAAGGTGGGCAGTAACGAGCAGTACTTC

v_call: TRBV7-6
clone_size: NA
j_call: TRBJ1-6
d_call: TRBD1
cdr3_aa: CASSEEGTGNSPLHF
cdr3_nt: TGTGCCAGCAGCGAAGAGGGGACAGGAAATTCACCCCTCCACTTT

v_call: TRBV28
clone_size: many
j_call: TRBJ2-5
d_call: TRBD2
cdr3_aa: CASSSGTSGYQETQYF
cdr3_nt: TGTGCCAGCAGCTCTGGGACTAGCGGGTACCAAGAGACCCAGTACTTC

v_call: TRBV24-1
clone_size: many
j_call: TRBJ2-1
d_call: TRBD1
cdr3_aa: CATSDPRDSPSSYNEQFF
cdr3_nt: TGTGCCACCAGTGATCCTCGGGACAGCCCCAGCTCCTACAATGAGCAGTTCTTC

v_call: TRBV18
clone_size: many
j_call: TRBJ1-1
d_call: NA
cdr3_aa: CASSPSGGGTEAFF
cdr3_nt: TGTGCCAGCTCACCCTCCGGGGGCGGCACTGAAGCTTTCTTT

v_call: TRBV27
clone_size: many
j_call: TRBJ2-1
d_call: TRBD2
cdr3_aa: CASSLESGNLNEQFF
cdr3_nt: TGTGCCAGCAGTTTGGAGAGCGGGAATCTTAATGAGCAGTTCTTC

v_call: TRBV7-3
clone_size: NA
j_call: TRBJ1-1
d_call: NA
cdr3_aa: CASSFSSGDTEAFF
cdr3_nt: TGTGCCAGCAGCTTCTCTTCGGGGGACACTGAAGCTTTCTTT